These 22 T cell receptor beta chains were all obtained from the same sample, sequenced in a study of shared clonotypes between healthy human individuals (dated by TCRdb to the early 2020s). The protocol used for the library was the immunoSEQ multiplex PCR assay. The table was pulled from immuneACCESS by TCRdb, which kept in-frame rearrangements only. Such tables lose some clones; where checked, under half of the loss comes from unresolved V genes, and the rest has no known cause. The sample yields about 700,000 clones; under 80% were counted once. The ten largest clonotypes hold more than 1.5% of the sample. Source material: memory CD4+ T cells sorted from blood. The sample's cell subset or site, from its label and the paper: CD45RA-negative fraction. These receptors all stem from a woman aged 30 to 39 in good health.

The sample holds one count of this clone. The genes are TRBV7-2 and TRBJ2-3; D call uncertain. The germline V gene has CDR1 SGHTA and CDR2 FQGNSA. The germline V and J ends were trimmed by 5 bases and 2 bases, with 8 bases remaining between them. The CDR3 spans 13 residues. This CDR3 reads CASSQRPTDTQYF. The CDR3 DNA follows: TGTGCCAGCAGCCAACGACCCACAGATACGCAGTATTTT.

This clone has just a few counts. CDR3 nucleotide sequence: TGTGCCAGCAGCAGTTACATCGAGAATGGCTACACCTTC. It specifies CASSSYIENGYTF. J is TRBJ1-2 and V is TRBV7-2; no firm D call. Germline V lookup: CDR1 SGHTA, CDR2 FQGNSA. This CDR3 is built from 13 residues. Trimming removed 5 bases from V and 6 bases from J, with 13 bases in between.

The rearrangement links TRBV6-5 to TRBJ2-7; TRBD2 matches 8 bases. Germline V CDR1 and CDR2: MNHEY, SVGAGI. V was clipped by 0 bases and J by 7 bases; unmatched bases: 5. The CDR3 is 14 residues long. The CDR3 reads CASSYSTGREEQYF. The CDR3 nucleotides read TGTGCCAGCAGTTACTCTACCGGGAGGGAAGAGCAGTACTTC.

The CDR3 bases are TGCGCCAGCAGCCAAGGACTAGCGGGAGGAGATACGCAGTATTTT. Protein product: CASSQGLAGGDTQYF. This chain connects TRBV4-1 to TRBJ2-3; 13 positions agree with TRBD2. The trim removed 1 base at V and 5 bases at J, leaving 0 bases unmatched. This CDR3 has 15 amino acids. Germline CDR1 reads MGHRA; CDR2 reads YSYEKL.

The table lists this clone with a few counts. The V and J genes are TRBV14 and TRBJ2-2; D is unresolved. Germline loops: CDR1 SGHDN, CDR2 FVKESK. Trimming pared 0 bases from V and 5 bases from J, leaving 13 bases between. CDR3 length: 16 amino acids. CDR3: CASSQDSAVRTGELFF. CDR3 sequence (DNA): TGTGCCAGCAGCCAAGACAGTGCTGTTCGAACCGGGGAGCTGTTTTTT.

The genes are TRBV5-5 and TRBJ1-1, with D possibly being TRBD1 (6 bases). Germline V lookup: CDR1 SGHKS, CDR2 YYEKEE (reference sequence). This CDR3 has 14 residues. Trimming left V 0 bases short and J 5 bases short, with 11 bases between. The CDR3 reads CASSLEQGLTEAFF. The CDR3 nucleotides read TGTGCCAGCAGCTTGGAACAGGGATTGACTGAAGCTTTCTTT.

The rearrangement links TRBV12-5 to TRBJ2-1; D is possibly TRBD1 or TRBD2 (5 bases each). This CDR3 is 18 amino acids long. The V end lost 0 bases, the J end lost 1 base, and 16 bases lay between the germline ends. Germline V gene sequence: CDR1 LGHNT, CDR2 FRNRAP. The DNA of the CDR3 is TGTGCTAGTGGTTTGGTACTCGGGGCCAGGGTTTCCTACAATGAGCAGTTCTTC. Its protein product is CASGLVLGARVSYNEQFF.

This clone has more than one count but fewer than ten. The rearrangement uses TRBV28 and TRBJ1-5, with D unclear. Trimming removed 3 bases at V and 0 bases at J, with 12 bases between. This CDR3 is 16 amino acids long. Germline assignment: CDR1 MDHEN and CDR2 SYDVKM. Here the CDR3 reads CASSLEGRYSNQPQHF. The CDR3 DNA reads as TGTGCCAGCAGTTTGGAGGGCCGATATAGCAATCAGCCCCAGCATTTT.

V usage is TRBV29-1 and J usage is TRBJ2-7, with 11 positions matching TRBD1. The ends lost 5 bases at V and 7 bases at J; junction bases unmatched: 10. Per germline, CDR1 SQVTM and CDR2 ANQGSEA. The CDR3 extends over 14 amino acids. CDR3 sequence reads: CSVTRTGGFREQYF. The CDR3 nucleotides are TGCAGCGTTACCCGGACAGGGGGCTTTAGGGAGCAGTACTTC.

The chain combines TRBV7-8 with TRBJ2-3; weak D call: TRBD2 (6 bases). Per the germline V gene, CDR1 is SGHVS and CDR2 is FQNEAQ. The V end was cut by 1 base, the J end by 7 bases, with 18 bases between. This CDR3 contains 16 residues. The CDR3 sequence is CASSLEGGTKVYTQYF. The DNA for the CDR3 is TGTGCCAGCAGCTTAGAGGGCGGGACGAAAGTATATACGCAGTATTTT.

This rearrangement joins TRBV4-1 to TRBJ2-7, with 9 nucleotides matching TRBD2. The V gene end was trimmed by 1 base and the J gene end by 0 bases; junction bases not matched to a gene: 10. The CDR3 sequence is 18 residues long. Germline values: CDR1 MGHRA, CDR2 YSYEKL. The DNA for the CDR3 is TGCGCCAGCAGCCAAGTCCCACTAGCGGGTCAGTCCTCCTACGAGCAGTACTTC. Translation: CASSQVPLAGQSSYEQYF.

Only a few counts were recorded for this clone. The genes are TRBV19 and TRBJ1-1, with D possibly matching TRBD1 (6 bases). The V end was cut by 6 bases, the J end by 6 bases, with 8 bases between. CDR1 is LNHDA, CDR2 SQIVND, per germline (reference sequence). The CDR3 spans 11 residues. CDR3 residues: CASRAGAEAFF. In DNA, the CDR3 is TGTGCCAGTAGAGCAGGGGCTGAAGCTTTCTTT.

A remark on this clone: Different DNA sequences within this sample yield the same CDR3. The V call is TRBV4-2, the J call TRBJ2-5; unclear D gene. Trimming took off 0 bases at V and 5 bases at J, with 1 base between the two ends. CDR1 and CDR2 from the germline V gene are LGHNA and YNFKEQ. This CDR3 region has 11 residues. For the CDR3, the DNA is TGTGCCAGCAGCCAAGAGGAGACCCAGTACTTC. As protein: CASSQEETQYF.

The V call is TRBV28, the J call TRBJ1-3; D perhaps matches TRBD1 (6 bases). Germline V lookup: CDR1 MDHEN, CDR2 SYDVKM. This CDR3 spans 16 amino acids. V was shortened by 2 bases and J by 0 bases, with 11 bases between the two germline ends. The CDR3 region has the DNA TGTGCCAGCAGTTTAGGGGGCCCGAGCTCTGGAAACACCATATATTTT. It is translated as CASSLGGPSSGNTIYF.

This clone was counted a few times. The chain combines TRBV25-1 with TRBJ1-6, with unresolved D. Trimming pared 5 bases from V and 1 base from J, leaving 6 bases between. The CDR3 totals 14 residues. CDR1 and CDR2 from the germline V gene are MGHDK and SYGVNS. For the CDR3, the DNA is TGTGCCAGCAGTCTCCCATCCTATAATTCACCCCTCCACTTT. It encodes CASSLPSYNSPLHF.

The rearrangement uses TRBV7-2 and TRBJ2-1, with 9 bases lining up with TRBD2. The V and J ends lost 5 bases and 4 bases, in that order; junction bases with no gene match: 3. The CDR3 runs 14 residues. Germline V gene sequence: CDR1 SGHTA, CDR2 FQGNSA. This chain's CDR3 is CASSQTSGYNEQFF. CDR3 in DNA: TGTGCCAGCAGCCAGACTAGCGGTTACAATGAGCAGTTCTTC.

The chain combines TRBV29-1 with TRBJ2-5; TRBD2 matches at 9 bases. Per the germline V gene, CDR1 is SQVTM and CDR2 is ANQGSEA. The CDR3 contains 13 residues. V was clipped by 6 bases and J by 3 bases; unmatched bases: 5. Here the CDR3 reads CSVYLAGEETQYF. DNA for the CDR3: TGCAGCGTATATTTAGCGGGGGAAGAGACCCAGTACTTC.

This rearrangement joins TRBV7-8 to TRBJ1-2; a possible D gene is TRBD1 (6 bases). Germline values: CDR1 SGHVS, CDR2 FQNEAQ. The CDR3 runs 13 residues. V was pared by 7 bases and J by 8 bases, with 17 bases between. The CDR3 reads CASIGRGAEGYTF. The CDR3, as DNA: TGTGCCAGCATAGGCAGGGGCGCAGAGGGCTACACCTTC.

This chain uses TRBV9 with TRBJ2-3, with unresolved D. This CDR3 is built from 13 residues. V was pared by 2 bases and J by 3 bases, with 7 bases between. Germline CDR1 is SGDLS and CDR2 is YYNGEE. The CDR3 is CASSVYQTDTQYF. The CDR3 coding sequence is TGTGCCAGCAGCGTTTACCAAACAGATACGCAGTATTTT.

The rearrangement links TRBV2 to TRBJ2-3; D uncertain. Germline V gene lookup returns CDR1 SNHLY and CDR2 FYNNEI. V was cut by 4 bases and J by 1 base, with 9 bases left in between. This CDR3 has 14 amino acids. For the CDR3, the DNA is TGTGCCAGCAGTGGGGATTGGGGCACAGATACGCAGTATTTT. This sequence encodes CASSGDWGTDTQYF.

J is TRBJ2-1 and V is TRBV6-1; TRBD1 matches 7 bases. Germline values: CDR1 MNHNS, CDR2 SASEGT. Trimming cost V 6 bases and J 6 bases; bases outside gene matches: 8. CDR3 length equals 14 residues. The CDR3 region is CASRVDRVPNEQFF. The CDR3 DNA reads TGTGCCAGCAGGGTTGACAGGGTACCCAATGAGCAGTTCTTC.

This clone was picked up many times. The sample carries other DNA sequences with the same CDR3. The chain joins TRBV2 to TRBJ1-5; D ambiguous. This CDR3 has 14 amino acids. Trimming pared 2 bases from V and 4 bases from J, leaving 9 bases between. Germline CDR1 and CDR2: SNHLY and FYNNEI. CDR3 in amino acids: CASSERVGNQPQHF. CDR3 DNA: TGTGCCAGCAGTGAAAGGGTCGGTAATCAGCCCCAGCATTTT.